The source of this TCR beta chain is a study of blood T cell repertoires in COVID-19. Background on the study: COVID-19 samples, acute and convalescent, were from the United States, Italy and Spain. Sources were T cells, B-cell-depleted T cells, or PBMCs; the material itself was cDNA or gDNA.

In germline, CDR1 is LNHDA, CDR2 SQIVND (reference sequence). The CDR3 sequence is 13 residues long. Trimming took 11 bases from V and 0 from J; bases not matched to a gene: 6. Original methodology: Quantification of nucleated cells was approximated via reference gene primer amplification. Here immunoSEQ multiplex PCR was the method, and the copy in TCRdb shows in-frame clones only, minus some. V, J and clone size were drawn from that table, and D and trimming were deduced from the DNA. The sample has around 250,000 clones; about 91% are singletons. The study drew participants aged about 18 to 95 years from some 23 US areas.

This sequence originates from a human donor in a cohort exposed to, infected with or recovered from COVID-19 (not recorded which). The donor label of this sample is uncertain. The specimen sequenced was PBMCs or T cells enriched from blood (not recorded which). This chain connects TRBV19 to TRBJ2-7; 8 bases fit TRBD2. CDR3 amino acids: CAVGGGPSYEQYF. The CDR3 DNA sequence: TGTGCCGTCGGGGGGGGGCCCTCCTACGAGCAGTACTTC.